This entry features one T cell receptor (beta chain) sequence. Cohort assignment relied on participant-reported clinical history. This sample is part of a study of blood T cell repertoires in COVID-19. Study-wide context: Spain, Italy and the United States supplied samples that represented acute and convalescent COVID-19. Sources were T cells, B-cell-depleted T cells, or PBMCs; the material itself was cDNA or gDNA.

Looked up from germline, CDR1 is SGHNT and CDR2 is YYREEE (reference sequence). V trimming: 0 bases; J trimming: 2 bases; junction bases outside the gene matches: 5. This CDR3 comprises 17 residues. Some clones are missing from TCRdb's copy, which holds only in-frame ones; the method was immunoSEQ multiplex PCR. The sample yields 200,000 to 250,000 clones, roughly 85% seen once. The sequence was obtained from a woman in her fifties or sixties with acute COVID-19. The V gene is TRBV5-4, the J gene TRBJ2-3, with 11 nucleotides matching TRBD2. Sequencing was performed on PBMCs or T cells enriched from blood (not recorded which). The CDR3 sequence: CASSLDPLAGVTDTQYF. The CDR3 region has the DNA TGTGCCAGCAGCTTGGACCCACTAGCGGGGGTCACAGATACGCAGTATTTT.